The entry that follows covers one T cell receptor beta chain sequence. Trimming took off 0 bases at V and 0 bases at J, with 6 bases between the two ends. Per the germline V gene, CDR1 is MNHEY and CDR2 is SMNVEV (reference sequence). The CDR3 runs to 15 residues. TCRdb's table, derived via immunoSEQ multiplex PCR, lists solely in-frame clones and lacks some. This sample has 70,000 to 90,000 clones; 94% occur once, and the top ten carry over 5%. The data were taken from a study of control samples from healthy donors and cancer patients. The sequence came from a middle-aged woman in good health. Sequences were obtained from blood. The V gene is TRBV27, the J gene TRBJ1-3, with D uncertain. CDR3 in amino acids: CASSLSAFSGNTIYF. CDR3 sequence (DNA): TGTGCCAGCAGTTTATCAGCGTTCTCTGGAAACACCATATATTTT.